Below are 16 T cell receptor beta chains sequenced from a single sample in a study of neoadjuvant nivolumab and ipilimumab in lung cancer. Sequencing was performed with immunoSEQ multiplex PCR; in TCRdb, only in-frame clones are kept and a portion is missing. The data show roughly 20,000 clones, approximately 87% seen once. Material: peripheral blood, obtained before neoadjuvant nivolumab, alone or with ipilimumab. These TCRs come from an adult with non-small cell lung cancer.

The chain carries TRBV29-1 and TRBJ2-5, with unresolved D. The V gene's germline CDR1 is SQVTM and CDR2 ANQGSEA. Trimming removed 0 bases from V and 7 bases from J, with 12 bases in between. The CDR3 is 13 amino acids. The CDR3 DNA reads TGCAGCGTTGAAGATGGCCCAGTTGGGACCCAGTACTTC. It is translated as CSVEDGPVGTQYF.

The rearrangement uses TRBV14 and TRBJ2-1, with 9 positions matching TRBD2. Germline-derived CDR1 and CDR2 are SGHDN and FVKESK. The CDR3 sequence is 15 residues long. V gave up 4 bases and J gave up 4 bases; unmatched junction bases: 5. The CDR3 bases are TGTGCCAGCAGCCCCCGGCTAGCGGGATACAATGAGCAGTTCTTC. It is translated as CASSPRLAGYNEQFF. The variable domain in full, completed from reference TRBV14 and TRBJ2-1, reads EAGVTQFPSHSVIEKGQTVTLRCDPISGHDNLYWYRRVMGKEIKFLLHFVKESKQDESGMPNNRFLAERTGGTYSTLKVQPAELEDSGVYFCASSPRLAGYNEQFFGPGTRLTVL.

The rearrangement uses TRBV7-9 and TRBJ2-1; D call uncertain. Trimming left V 5 bases short and J 10 bases short, with 9 bases between. Germline lookup yields CDR1 SEHNR and CDR2 FQNEAQ (reference sequence). The CDR3 consists of 11 residues. The CDR3 nucleotides are TGTGCCAGCAGCATCATAGACGAGCAGTTCTTC. It is translated as CASSIIDEQFF.

The rearrangement links TRBV18 to TRBJ2-1; 7 nucleotides line up with TRBD1. Germline V CDR1 and CDR2: KGHSH, LQKENI. J gave up 7 bases and V 6 bases, and 15 bases lay outside the gene matches. The CDR3 has 16 residues. In DNA, the CDR3 is TGTGCCAGCTCCGAACAACAGGGGAGAGGGGTGAATGAGCAGTTCTTC. The encoded protein is CASSEQQGRGVNEQFF.

The chain combines TRBV30 with TRBJ1-4; 7 bases align to TRBD1. Trimming took 1 base from V and 5 from J; bases not matched to a gene: 7. CDR3 length: 15 amino acids. Per germline, CDR1 GTSNPN and CDR2 SVGIG (reference sequence). The CDR3 DNA follows: TGTGCCTGGAGTGCTGGGGACAGAAGAAATGAAAAACTGTTTTTT. Translation: CAWSAGDRRNEKLFF.

This chain joins TRBV6-5 and TRBJ2-7; TRBD1 aligns across 9 bases. V lost 6 bases, J lost 0 bases, and 6 bases stayed unmatched. The length of the CDR3 is 15 residues. CDR1 MNHEY and CDR2 SVGAGI come from the germline V gene. CDR3 sequence (DNA): TGTGCCAGCAGGACGACAGGGGGGGGCTCCTACGAGCAGTACTTC. This encodes CASRTTGGGSYEQYF.

The V and J genes are TRBV7-2 and TRBJ1-1; TRBD1 matches at 8 bases. The germline V gene encodes CDR1 SGHTA and CDR2 FQGNSA. CDR3 length equals 15 residues. With V trimmed by 3 bases and J by 6 bases, 9 bases remained unmatched. The DNA for the CDR3 is TGTGCCAGCAGCTTTTCACAGGGGGGTTTCGCTGAAGCTTTCTTT. Protein product: CASSFSQGGFAEAFF.

The chain couples TRBV7-6 to TRBJ2-7; 11 bases are a match to TRBD1. Germline V gene lookup returns CDR1 SGHVS and CDR2 FNYEAQ. V lost 4 bases to trimming and J lost 7 bases; unmatched junction nucleotides: 6. The CDR3 covers 14 residues. This chain's CDR3 is CASSSGQGAREQYF. The CDR3 nucleotides read TGTGCCAGCAGCTCCGGACAGGGGGCGCGGGAGCAGTACTTC.

This clone was seen just once. The gene calls are TRBV15 and TRBJ2-5; 7 bases map to TRBD1. After removal of 4 bases from V and 4 bases from J, the junction contained 6 bases not matched to a gene. Germline V gene data show CDR1 as LNHNV and CDR2 as YYDKDF (reference sequence). The CDR3 totals 14 residues. CDR3 DNA sequence: TGTGCCACCAGCAACTCCAGGGGGTTAGAGACCCAGTACTTC. This sequence encodes CATSNSRGLETQYF. The full variable domain, in which reference TRBV15 and TRBJ2-5 provide the parts outside the CDR3, is DAMVIQNPRYQVTQFGKPVTLSCSQTLNHNVMYWYQQKSSQAPKLLFHYYDKDFNNEADTPDNFQSRRPNTSFCFLDIRSPGLGDTAMYLCATSNSRGLETQYFGPGTRLLVL.

J is TRBJ1-1 and V is TRBV20-1; D is unresolved. Trimming took off 6 bases at V and 1 base at J, with 6 bases between the two ends. CDR3 length equals 11 residues. Germline lookup yields CDR1 DFQATT and CDR2 SNEGSKA (reference sequence). In nucleotides, the CDR3 is TGCAGTGCCCTCCCGAACACTGAAGCTTTCTTT. Translated: CSALPNTEAFF.

V and J are TRBV29-1 and TRBJ1-2; 7 positions match TRBD1. Looked up from germline, CDR1 is SQVTM and CDR2 is ANQGSEA. The CDR3 is made up of 13 amino acids. Trimming cost V 2 bases and J 6 bases; bases outside gene matches: 6. The CDR3 nucleotides read TGCAGCGTTGAACCTACAGGGGAGGATGGCTACACCTTC. Its protein is CSVEPTGEDGYTF.

V is TRBV7-2 and J is TRBJ1-2, with TRBD1 matching over 12 bases. CDR3 length equals 14 residues. Germline V gene sequence: CDR1 SGHTA, CDR2 FQGNSA. V lost 8 bases and J lost 5; bases outside the gene matches: 6. The CDR3 here is CASSRDRGRYGYTF. For the CDR3, the DNA is TGTGCCAGCTCCAGGGACAGGGGGCGATATGGCTACACCTTC.

The chain combines TRBV30 with TRBJ2-5; 10 bases map to TRBD1. The V segment lost 1 base and the J segment 10 bases; nucleotides outside the gene matches: 3. There are 12 residues in the CDR3. The germline CDR1 and CDR2 sequences are GTSNPN and SVGIG (reference sequence). The CDR3 spells CAWSGGTGDQYF. CDR3 nucleotide sequence: TGTGCCTGGAGTGGGGGGACAGGGGACCAGTACTTC.

This chain connects TRBV9 to TRBJ2-4; possibly TRBD1 or TRBD2 for D (5 bases each). With 0 bases removed from V and 1 base from J, the gap between germline ends came to 11 bases. CDR3 length: 16 residues. Per germline, CDR1 SGDLS and CDR2 YYNGEE. CDR3 loop: CASSVVDGGAKNIQYF. CDR3 coding DNA: TGTGCCAGCAGCGTAGTGGATGGGGGTGCCAAAAACATTCAGTACTTC.

The rearrangement links TRBV18 to TRBJ2-1; D remains ambiguous. Trimming shortened V by 6 bases and J by 0 bases, and 15 bases separated the two germline ends. CDR3 length equals 16 residues. Germline V gene data show CDR1 as KGHSH and CDR2 as LQKENI. CDR3 bases: TGTGCCAGCTCGCTAGGAGCAGGTATCTCCTACAATGAGCAGTTCTTC. Amino acid sequence: CASSLGAGISYNEQFF.

This chain uses TRBV15 with TRBJ2-7; D may match TRBD1 or TRBD2 (5 bases each). The CDR3 loop spans 14 amino acids. CDR1 LNHNV and CDR2 YYDKDF come from the germline V gene (reference sequence). Trimming cost V 3 bases and J 0 bases, with 9 bases left between them. The chain's CDR3 is CATSSGDRSYEQYF. For the CDR3, the DNA is TGTGCCACCAGCAGCGGGGACCGCTCCTACGAGCAGTACTTC.